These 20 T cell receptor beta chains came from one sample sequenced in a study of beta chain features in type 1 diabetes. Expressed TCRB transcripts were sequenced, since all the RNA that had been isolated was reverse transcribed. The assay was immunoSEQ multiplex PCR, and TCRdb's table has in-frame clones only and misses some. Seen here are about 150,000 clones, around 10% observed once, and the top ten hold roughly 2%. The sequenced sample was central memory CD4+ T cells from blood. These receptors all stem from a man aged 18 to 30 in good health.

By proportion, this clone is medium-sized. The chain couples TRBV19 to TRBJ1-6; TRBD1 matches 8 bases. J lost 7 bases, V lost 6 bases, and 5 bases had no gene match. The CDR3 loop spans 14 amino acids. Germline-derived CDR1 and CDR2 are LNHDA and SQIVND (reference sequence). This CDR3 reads CASSKDRANSPLHF. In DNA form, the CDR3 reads TGTGCCAGTAGCAAGGACAGGGCGAATTCACCCCTCCACTTT.

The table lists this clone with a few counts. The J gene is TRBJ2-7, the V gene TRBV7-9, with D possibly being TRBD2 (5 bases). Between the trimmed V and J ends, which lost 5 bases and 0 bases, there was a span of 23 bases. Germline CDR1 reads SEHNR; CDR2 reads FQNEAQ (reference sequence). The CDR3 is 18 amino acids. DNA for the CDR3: TGTGCCAGCAGCCCCCGAAGAATGGACTCCAAGGGCTCCTACGAGCAGTACTTC. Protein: CASSPRRMDSKGSYEQYF.

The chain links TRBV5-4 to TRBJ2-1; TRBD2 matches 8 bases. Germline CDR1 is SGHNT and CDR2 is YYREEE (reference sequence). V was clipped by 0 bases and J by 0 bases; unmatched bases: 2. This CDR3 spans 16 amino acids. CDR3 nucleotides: TGTGCCAGCAGCTTGGGCGGGGGGAGCTCCTACAATGAGCAGTTCTTC. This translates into CASSLGGGSSYNEQFF.

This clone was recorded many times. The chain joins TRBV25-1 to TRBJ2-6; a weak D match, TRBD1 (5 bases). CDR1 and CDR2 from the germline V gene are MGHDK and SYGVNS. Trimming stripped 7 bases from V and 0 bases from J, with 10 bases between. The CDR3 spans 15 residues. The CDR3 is CASMQGNSGANVLTF. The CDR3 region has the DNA TGTGCCAGCATGCAGGGCAACTCTGGGGCCAACGTCCTGACTTTC.

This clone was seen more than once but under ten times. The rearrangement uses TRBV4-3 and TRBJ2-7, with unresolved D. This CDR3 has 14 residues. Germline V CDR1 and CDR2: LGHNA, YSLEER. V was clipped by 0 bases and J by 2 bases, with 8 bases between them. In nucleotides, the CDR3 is TGCGCCAGCAGCCAAGAAGGAACGACCTACGAGCAGTACTTC. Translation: CASSQEGTTYEQYF.

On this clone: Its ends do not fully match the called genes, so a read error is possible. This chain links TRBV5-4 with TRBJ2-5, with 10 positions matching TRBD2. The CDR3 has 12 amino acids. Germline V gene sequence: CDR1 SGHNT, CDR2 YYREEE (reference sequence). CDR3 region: CASSLEVAGGDF. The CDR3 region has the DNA TGTGCCAGCAGCTTGGAGGTAGCGGGGGGAGACTTC.

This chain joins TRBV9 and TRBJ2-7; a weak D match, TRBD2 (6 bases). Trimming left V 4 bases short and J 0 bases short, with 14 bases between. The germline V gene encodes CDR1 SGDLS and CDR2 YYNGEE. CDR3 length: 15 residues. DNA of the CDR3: TGTGCCAGCAGCCCGAGTGGGAGGAGCTCCTACGAGCAGTACTTC. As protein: CASSPSGRSSYEQYF.

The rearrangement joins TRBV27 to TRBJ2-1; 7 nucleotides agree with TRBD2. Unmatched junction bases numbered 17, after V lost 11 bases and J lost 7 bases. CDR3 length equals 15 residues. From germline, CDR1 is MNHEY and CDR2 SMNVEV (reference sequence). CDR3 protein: CASFRTLAGENEQFF. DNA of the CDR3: TGTGCCTCCTTCCGGACTTTAGCGGGTGAAAATGAGCAGTTCTTC.

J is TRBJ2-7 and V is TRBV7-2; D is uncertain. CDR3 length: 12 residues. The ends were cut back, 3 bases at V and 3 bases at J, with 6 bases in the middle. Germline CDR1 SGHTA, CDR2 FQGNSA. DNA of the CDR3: TGTGCCAGCAGCTTGGTAGTCTACGAGCAGTACTTC. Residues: CASSLVVYEQYF.

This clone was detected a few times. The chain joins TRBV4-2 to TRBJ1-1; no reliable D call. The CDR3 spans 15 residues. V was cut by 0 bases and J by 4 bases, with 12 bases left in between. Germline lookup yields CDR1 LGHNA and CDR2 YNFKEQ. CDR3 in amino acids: CASSQDRQASTEAFF. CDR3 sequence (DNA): TGTGCCAGCAGCCAAGATCGGCAGGCGAGCACTGAAGCTTTCTTT.

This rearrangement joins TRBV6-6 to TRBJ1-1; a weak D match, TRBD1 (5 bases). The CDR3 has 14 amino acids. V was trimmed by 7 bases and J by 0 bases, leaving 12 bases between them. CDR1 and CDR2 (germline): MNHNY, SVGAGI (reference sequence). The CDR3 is CASILQGMNTEAFF. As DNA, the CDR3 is TGTGCCAGCATCCTGCAGGGAATGAACACTGAAGCTTTCTTT.

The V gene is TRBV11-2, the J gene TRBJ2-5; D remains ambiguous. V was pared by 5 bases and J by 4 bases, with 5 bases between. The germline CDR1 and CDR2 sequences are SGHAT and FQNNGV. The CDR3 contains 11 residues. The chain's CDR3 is CASSIAETQYF. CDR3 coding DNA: TGTGCCAGCAGCATTGCAGAGACCCAGTACTTC.

The CDR3 sequence is CASSSPLHPPDTQYF. The CDR3 nucleotides are TGTGCCAGCAGCTCCCCACTGCACCCCCCCGATACGCAGTATTTT. The chain combines TRBV5-6 with TRBJ2-3, with D unclear. Trimming removed 3 bases from V and 6 bases from J, with 17 bases in between. Germline V gene data show CDR1 as SGHDT and CDR2 as YYEEEE. The CDR3 runs 15 residues. The complete variable domain, with remaining parts taken from reference TRBV5-6 and TRBJ2-3, reads DAGVTQSPTHLIKTRGQQVTLRCSPKSGHDTVSWYQQALGQGPQFIFQYYEEEERQRGNFPDRFSGHQFPNYSSELNVNALLLGDSALYLCASSSPLHPPDTQYFGPGTRLTVL.

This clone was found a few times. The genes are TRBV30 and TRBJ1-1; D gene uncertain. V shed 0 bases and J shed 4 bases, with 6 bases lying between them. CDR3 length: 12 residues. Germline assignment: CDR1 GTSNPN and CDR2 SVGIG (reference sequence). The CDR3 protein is CAWSVRGTEAFF. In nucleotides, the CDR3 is TGTGCCTGGAGTGTACGGGGCACTGAAGCTTTCTTT. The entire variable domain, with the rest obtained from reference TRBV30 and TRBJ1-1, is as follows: SQTIHQWPATLVQPVGSPLSLECTVEGTSNPNLYWYRQAAGRGLQLLFYSVGIGQISSEVPQNLSASRPQDRQFILSSKKLLLSDSGFYLCAWSVRGTEAFFGQGTRLTVV.

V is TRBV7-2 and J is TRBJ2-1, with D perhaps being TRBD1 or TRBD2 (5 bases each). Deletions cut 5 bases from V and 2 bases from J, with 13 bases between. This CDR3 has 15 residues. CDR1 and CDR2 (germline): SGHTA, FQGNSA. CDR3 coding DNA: TGTGCCAGCAGCCTTCCTGGGGGAACCTACAATGAGCAGTTCTTC. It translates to CASSLPGGTYNEQFF.

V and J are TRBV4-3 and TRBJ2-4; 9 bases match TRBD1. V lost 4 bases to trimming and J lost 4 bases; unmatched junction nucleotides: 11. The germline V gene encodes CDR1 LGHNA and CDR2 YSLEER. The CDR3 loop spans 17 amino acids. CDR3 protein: CASSLEYSGTGKNIQYF. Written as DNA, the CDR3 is TGCGCCAGCAGCCTTGAATATTCCGGGACAGGGAAAAACATTCAGTACTTC.

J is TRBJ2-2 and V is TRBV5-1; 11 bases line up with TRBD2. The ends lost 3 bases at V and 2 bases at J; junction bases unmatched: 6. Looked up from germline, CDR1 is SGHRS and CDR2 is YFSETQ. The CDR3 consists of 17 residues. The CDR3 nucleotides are TGCGCCAGCAGCTCGATTCTAGCGGGAGGTAACACCGGGGAGCTGTTTTTT. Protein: CASSSILAGGNTGELFF.

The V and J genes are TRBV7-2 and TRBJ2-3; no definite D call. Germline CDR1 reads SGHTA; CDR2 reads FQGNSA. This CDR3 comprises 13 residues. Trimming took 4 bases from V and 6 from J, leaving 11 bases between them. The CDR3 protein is CASSSDGPDTQYF. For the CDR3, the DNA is TGTGCCAGCAGCTCGGACGGCCCGGATACGCAGTATTTT. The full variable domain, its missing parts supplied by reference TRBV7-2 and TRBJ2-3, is GAGVSQSPSNKVTEKGKDVELRCDPISGHTALYWYRQSLGQGLEFLIYFQGNSAPDKSGLPSDRFSAERTGGSVSTLTIQRTQQEDSAVYLCASSSDGPDTQYFGPGTRLTVL.

The CDR3: CASSLGVSGTGAHNEQFF. The CDR3 region has the DNA TGCGCCAGCAGCTTGGGGGTTTCCGGGACAGGGGCTCACAATGAGCAGTTCTTC. The chain employs TRBV5-1 and TRBJ2-1; 10 bases are shared with TRBD1. This CDR3 is 18 amino acids long. Germline V gene lookup returns CDR1 SGHRS and CDR2 YFSETQ. Trimming cost V 0 bases and J 5 bases; bases outside gene matches: 11.

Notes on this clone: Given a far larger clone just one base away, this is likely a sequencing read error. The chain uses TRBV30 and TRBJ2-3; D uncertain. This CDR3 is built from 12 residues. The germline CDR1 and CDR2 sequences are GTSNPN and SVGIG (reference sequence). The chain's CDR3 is CSWSAYRHTQYF. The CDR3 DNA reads TGTTCCTGGAGTGCGTACCGACATACGCAGTATTTT.